Listed below are T cell receptor beta chains from one sample, sequenced in a study of cytomegalovirus exposure and HLA in healthy donors. TCRdb keeps only in-frame clones here, not all; method: immunoSEQ multiplex PCR. This table has roughly 63,000 clones, approximately 71% appearing once. Sequencing was carried out using PBMCs. Receptors were obtained from a man aged 50 or older in good health and CMV-seropositive. Both conserved end residues are part of each CDR3. A D gene is named only where the DNA matches it firmly. Not every row has a clone size; where given, it reads once, few, many or a size class.

.	12	TRBV13	.	TRBJ1-1	TGTGCCAGCAGCCCCGACAGCACTGAAGCTTTCTTT	CASSPDSTEAFF
.	18	TRBV4-1	few	TRBJ2-5	TGCGCCAGCAGCCAAGTGTTCCGGCAGGGCGGTTACCAAGAGACCCAGTACTTC	CASSQVFRQGGYQETQYF
.	14	TRBV6-5	.	TRBJ2-3	TGTGCCAGCAAAGGCGGGGTGGCGACAGATACGCAGTATTTT	CASKGGVATDTQYF
.	12	TRBV27	.	TRBJ1-5	TGTGCCAGCAGTTCCCTCCCCAGGCCCCAGCATTTT	CASSSLPRPQHF
.	20	TRBV12-1	once	TRBJ2-4	TGTGCCAGCAGCTTGTGTCTATCCGAGTCTAGCGGGAGGGTTACGCGCATTCAGTACTTC	CASSLCLSESSGRVTRIQYF
TRBD1	14	TRBV10-3	.	TRBJ1-1	TGTGCCATCAGACGGACAGGGGAAGGCACTGAAGCTTTCTTT	CAIRRTGEGTEAFF
.	14	TRBV25-1	few	TRBJ2-5	TGTGCCAGCTCCGGCCTGGAGCCATCAGAGACCCAGTACTTC	CASSGLEPSETQYF
TRBD2	14	TRBV5-1	.	TRBJ2-2	TGCGCCAGCAGCCGAACTAGCGGGATCGGGGAGCTGTTTTTT	CASSRTSGIGELFF
.	16	TRBV6-6	.	TRBJ2-3	TGTGCCAGCAGTTACTCCAACCGGGCCGGGAGCGATACGCAGTATTTT	CASSYSNRAGSDTQYF
TRBD1	16	TRBV19	few	TRBJ1-6	TGTGCCAGTAGTCCCGGACAGGGGATTTCGTTTTCACCCCTCCACTTT	CASSPGQGISFSPLHF
TRBD2	17	TRBV5-1	.	TRBJ2-7	TGCGCCAGCAGGCCCTCGGGGACTAGCGGGAGCCCTGGCGAGCAGTACTTC	CASRPSGTSGSPGEQYF
TRBD2	15	TRBV7-9	.	TRBJ2-3	TGTGCCAGCAGCGTGACTAGCGGATACACAGATACGCAGTATTTT	CASSVTSGYTDTQYF
.	10	TRBV5-5	many	TRBJ2-1	TGTGCCAAGACACAGGATGAGCAGTTCTTC	CAKTQDEQFF
TRBD2	18	TRBV4-3	.	TRBJ2-1	TGCGCCAGCAGCCGGACCCTCTCACTAGCGGGTCCGGGCAATGAGCAGTTCTTC	CASSRTLSLAGPGNEQFF
.	16	TRBV6-6	.	TRBJ2-1	TGTGCCAGCAGTTACTCTTCAGGGATCCCCTACAATGAGCAGTTCTTC	CASSYSSGIPYNEQFF
.	12	TRBV10-2	few	TRBJ1-2	TGCGCCAGCAGTGAGCCCCCTGGAGGCTACACTTTC	CASSEPPGGYTF
TRBD1	14	TRBV2	.	TRBJ1-6	TGTGCCAGCAGCGGGACAGTATATAATTCACCCCTCCACTTT	CASSGTVYNSPLHF
TRBD1	15	TRBV7-6	.	TRBJ1-2	TGTGCCAGCAGCAAGGACAGGGGGGGTGACTATGGCTACACCTTC	CASSKDRGGDYGYTF
.	13	TRBV27	few	TRBJ1-1	TGTGCCAGCAGTGCCTCAGGGGTCCCTGAAGCTTTCTTT	CASSASGVPEAFF
.	14	TRBV28	.	TRBJ2-7	TGTGCCAGCAGTGGACCAGGGAACTCCTACGAGCAGTACTTC	CASSGPGNSYEQYF
.	14	TRBV19	.	TRBJ1-2	TGTGCCAGTAGCCCGACAGTCTCCAACTATGGCTACACCTTC	CASSPTVSNYGYTF
TRBD1	15	TRBV19	.	TRBJ1-4	TGTGCCAGTAGTACAGGGGGCGCAACTAATGAAAAACTGTTTTTT	CASSTGGATNEKLFF
TRBD1	14	TRBV2	.	TRBJ1-5	TGTGCCAGCAGGGGGGACAGCGTGGGTCAGCCCCAGCATTTT	CASRGDSVGQPQHF
TRBD1	17	TRBV7-6	.	TRBJ1-5	TGTGCCAGCAGCTTAGAAGGGCCCAGGGGGCGGAATCAGCCCCAGCATTTT	CASSLEGPRGRNQPQHF
TRBD1	15	TRBV18	.	TRBJ2-1	TGTGCCAGCTCGGGGTCACAGGGGGGATACAATGAGCAGTTCTTC	CASSGSQGGYNEQFF
TRBD2	17	TRBV15	once	TRBJ2-5	TGTGCCACCAGCAGCCCCGATAGGACTAGCGGGAGGTCGGCCCAGTACTTC	CATSSPDRTSGRSAQYF
TRBD2	15	TRBV7-3	.	TRBJ2-3	TGTGCCAGCAGTTCACTAGCGGGAGGCACAGATACGCAGTATTTT	CASSSLAGGTDTQYF
.	14	TRBV15	.	TRBJ1-6	TGTGCCACCAGCGCGCGGACAGTAAATTCACCCCTCCACTTT	CATSARTVNSPLHF
TRBD2	17	TRBV5-8	.	TRBJ2-3	TGTGCCAGCAGCTTGACCCTCTTAGCGGGGGGGAGGGATACGCAGTATTTT	CASSLTLLAGGRDTQYF
.	14	TRBV7-9	.	TRBJ1-1	TGTGCCAGCAGCTTAGTCGGGGTGTTGAAAGAGGCTTTCTTT	CASSLVGVLKEAFF
.	14	TRBV15	.	TRBJ1-5	TGTGCCACCAGCAGCCTGGCGGGGGTTCAGCCCCAGCATTTT	CATSSLAGVQPQHF
.	15	TRBV30	.	TRBJ1-2	TGTGCCTGGAGTACCCCCTCGACAGCTAACTATGGCTACACCTTC	CAWSTPSTANYGYTF
TRBD1	17	TRBV6-1	.	TRBJ1-2	TGTGCCAGCAGTGCCTCCGGGACAGGGGGCGGGTCGGGCGGCTACACCTTC	CASSASGTGGGSGGYTF
TRBD2	18	TRBV5-4	.	TRBJ2-1	TGTGCCAGCAGCTTTGCTAGCGGGAGGGCTAACTCCTACAATGAGCAGTTCTTC	CASSFASGRANSYNEQFF
.	15	TRBV6-1	.	TRBJ2-6	TGTGCCAGCAGGCCCCCAGGGGCAGGGGCCAACGTCCTGACTTTC	CASRPPGAGANVLTF
TRBD2	18	TRBV27	.	TRBJ2-1	TGTGCCAGCGCGACGGGGACTAGCGGGATTAGCTCCTACAATGAGCAGTTCTTC	CASATGTSGISSYNEQFF
TRBD2	15	TRBV7-2	few	TRBJ2-7	TGTGCCAGCAGTCGGACCGGGACTAGTGGCTACGAGCAGTACTTC	CASSRTGTSGYEQYF